This TCR beta chain comes out of a study of shared clonotypes between healthy human individuals. At the level of the study: Contributing individuals were a couple of females and three males aged 18 to 49.

General study points: Sampling covered nothing but blood. Tissue TCR repertoires likely differ from those found in blood.

Note on this clone: Its specificity is not known.

Sequenced by immunoSEQ multiplex PCR; TCRdb stores in-frame clones only, minus some. The data contain about 480,000 clones, 75% to 85% of them singletons. Input material: PBMCs. The clonotype comes from a woman aged 40 to 49 in good health. Some clones in this sample may be carry-over from other donors' samples.

As DNA, the CDR3 is TGTGCCAGCAGCCAGGACACCTCGAATGAAAAACTGTTTTTT. This encodes CASSQDTSNEKLFF. This chain links TRBV2 with TRBJ1-4, with D possibly TRBD1 on 5 matching bases. The CDR3 is 14 residues long. The V gene's germline CDR1 is SNHLY and CDR2 FYNNEI. With 6 bases removed from V and 5 bases from J, the gap between germline ends came to 13 bases.